The sample holds many counts of the clone carrying this T cell receptor beta chain. What it recognizes is unknown. This entry comes from a study of T cell repertoires in cytomegalovirus infection. Study summary: The public TCR beta signatures pointed to both CMV infection and matching HLA type.

Germline-derived CDR1 and CDR2 are MGHRA and YSYEKL. Trimming cost V 0 bases and J 0 bases; bases outside gene matches: 14. The CDR3 is 20 amino acids. MiXCR, applied by TCRdb to the reads, yields one record per CDR3 protein. The sample comprises hundreds of thousands of distinct CDR3 sequences, around 9.5% of which are singletons, and 3.5% to 4.5% rests with the top ten. Study observations and caveats: In two of eight donors, the top clonotype was HLA-C-restricted CMV-specific. People with CMV and the relevant HLA were identified by cumulative public TCR beta family frequency.

Sequencing was carried out using PBMCs. The chain links TRBV4-1 to TRBJ2-3; TRBD2 matches at 8 bases. The receptor comes from a human donor in good health (CMV status not recorded). Some clones in this sample may be carry-over from other donors' samples. This CDR3 reads CASSQDPSLAGHASTDTQYF. The CDR3 nucleotides read TGCGCCAGCAGCCAAGATCCATCGCTAGCGGGTCACGCTAGCACAGATACGCAGTATTTT.